Below, 5 T cell receptor beta chains from the same sample are listed, as sequenced in a study of blood T cell repertoires in COVID-19 (dated by TCRdb to 2018 to 2020). The library was produced with the immunoSEQ multiplex PCR assay. TCRdb provides this immuneACCESS table in a form limited to in-frame rearrangements. Some clones are lacking; in checked studies, under half of them reflect an unresolved V gene, and why the rest are absent is not known. Counted in this sample were 300,000 to 400,000 clones; roughly 85% of them appeared once. The ten top clones hold under 2% of the sample. The sequenced sample consisted of PBMCs or T cells enriched from blood (not recorded which). Source of these receptors: a woman aged 25 to 39 who had been exposed to COVID-19.

V gene TRBV5-6 combines with J gene TRBJ1-4, with D unclear. The germline V gene has CDR1 SGHDT and CDR2 YYEEEE. The CDR3 spans 14 residues. The V end lost 5 bases, the J end lost 8 bases, and 16 bases lay between the germline ends. Written as DNA, the CDR3 is TGTGCCAGCAGGGGGAGACAAGAAGACGAAAAACTGTTTTTT. Its protein product is CASRGRQEDEKLFF. Using reference TRBV5-6 and TRBJ1-4 for the parts outside the CDR3, the full variable domain is DAGVTQSPTHLIKTRGQQVTLRCSPKSGHDTVSWYQQALGQGPQFIFQYYEEEERQRGNFPDRFSGHQFPNYSSELNVNALLLGDSALYLCASRGRQEDEKLFFGSGTQLSVL.

This clone was seen only a few times. The J gene is TRBJ2-4, the V gene TRBV30, with D maybe TRBD1 (5 bases). The CDR3 has 13 amino acids. Germline V gene data show CDR1 as GTSNPN and CDR2 as SVGIG (reference sequence). Trimming took off 2 bases at V and 6 bases at J, with 11 bases between the two ends. CDR3 coding DNA: TGTGCCTGGAGTCTAAGGGGTTTAAACATTCAGTACTTC. It yields the protein CAWSLRGLNIQYF.

The chain carries TRBV27 and TRBJ1-5, with TRBD1 as a possible D gene (6 bases). The CDR3 is 19 amino acids. The V gene's germline CDR1 is MNHEY and CDR2 SMNVEV (reference sequence). With 3 bases removed from V and 0 bases from J, the gap between germline ends came to 21 bases. The CDR3 region has the DNA TGTGCCAGCAGTTTGCCTTGGGACAAGGTCCTTTATAGCAATCAGCCCCAGCATTTT. Amino acids: CASSLPWDKVLYSNQPQHF.

The V gene is TRBV7-8, the J gene TRBJ1-5, with 7 nucleotides matching TRBD1. The trim removed 5 bases at V and 5 bases at J, leaving 3 bases unmatched. Germline V gene data show CDR1 as SGHVS and CDR2 as FQNEAQ. The CDR3 sequence is 13 residues long. CDR3 sequence reads: CASSRDRDQPQHF. The CDR3 DNA reads as TGTGCCAGCAGCCGGGACAGAGATCAGCCCCAGCATTTT.

The chain recombines TRBV30 with TRBJ1-2; a weak D match, TRBD1 (5 bases). Germline CDR1 and CDR2: GTSNPN and SVGIG (reference sequence). Trimming pared 0 bases from V and 4 bases from J, leaving 15 bases between. CDR3 size: 15 residues. The CDR3 loop reads CAWSVLGRGGYGYTF. The CDR3 region has the DNA TGTGCCTGGAGTGTACTTGGCCGGGGGGGCTATGGCTACACCTTC.